Sequencing of this TCR beta chain was carried out in a study of blood T cell repertoires in COVID-19. Study summary: The origin of the acute and convalescent COVID-19 samples was the United States, Italy and Spain.

Clones were sequenced by immunoSEQ multiplex PCR, and TCRdb holds only the in-frame ones, with some missing. Of more than 50,000 clones listed, roughly 93% were seen once; the top ten hold less than 2%. This receptor was taken from a human donor in a cohort sampled during active COVID-19. Sequenced material: peripheral blood.

The CDR3 bases are TGTGCCAGCAGCTTAATCACTAGCGGGAGCCAAAAGTCTGGGGCCAACGTCCTGACTTTC. Translation: CASSLITSGSQKSGANVLTF. The V call is TRBV7-3, the J call TRBJ2-6; 11 positions agree with TRBD2. The CDR3 contains 20 residues. The V and J ends lost 1 base and 1 base, in that order; junction bases with no gene match: 9. CDR1 and CDR2 (germline): SGHTA, FQGTGA.